This T cell receptor (beta chain) was profiled in a study of T-cell memory formation after mild COVID-19. There are a few counts of this clonotype. TCRdb re-called the 5' RACE reads with MiXCR, one entry per CDR3 protein. The table shows 300,000 to 400,000 distinct CDR3 sequences, with over 10% occurring only once. Trimming pared 0 bases from V and 3 bases from J, leaving 15 bases between. In germline, CDR1 is MNHEY, CDR2 SVGAGI. The CDR3 sequence is 16 residues long. V gene TRBV6-5 combines with J gene TRBJ2-7; D is perhaps TRBD1 (6 bases). Specimen: PBMCs or a T cell subset sorted from them (not recorded which). This TCR derives from a man younger than 30 who had mild COVID-19 (a few samples of this study predate the infection). Cell type and time point are not known. The CDR3 coding sequence is TGTGCCAGCAGTTACTCACTGGGGGCTTCGGGCTACGAGCAGTACTTC. It codes for CASSYSLGASGYEQYF.